This TCR beta chain was recovered during a study of blood T cell repertoires in COVID-19. This table comes from immunoSEQ multiplex PCR, and its TCRdb copy is limited to in-frame clones, with some not included. The table includes about 100,000 clones, about 90% detected once. This CDR3 comprises 15 residues. Germline lookup yields CDR1 KGHSH and CDR2 LQKENI. Trimming stripped 6 bases from V and 2 bases from J, with 14 bases between. The receptor was isolated from a man aged 30-40 years in a cohort sampled during active COVID-19. The genes are TRBV18 and TRBJ1-3, with D perhaps matching TRBD1 (6 bases). The specimen sequenced was peripheral blood. This CDR3 reads CASSQRQAPGNTIYF. The DNA of the CDR3 is TGTGCCAGCTCCCAGCGACAGGCCCCTGGAAACACCATATATTTT.